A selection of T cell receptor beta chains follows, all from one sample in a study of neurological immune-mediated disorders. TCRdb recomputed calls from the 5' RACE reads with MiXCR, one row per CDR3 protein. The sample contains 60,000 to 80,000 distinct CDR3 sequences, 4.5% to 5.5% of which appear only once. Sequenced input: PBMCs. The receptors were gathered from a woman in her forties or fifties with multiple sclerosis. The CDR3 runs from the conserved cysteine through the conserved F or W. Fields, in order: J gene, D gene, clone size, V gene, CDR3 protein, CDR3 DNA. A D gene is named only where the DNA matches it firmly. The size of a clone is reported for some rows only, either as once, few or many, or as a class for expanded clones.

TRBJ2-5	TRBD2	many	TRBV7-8	CASSLAHGGARETQYF	TGTGCCAGCAGCTTAGCGCACGGGGGGGCCCGGGAGACCCAGTACTTC
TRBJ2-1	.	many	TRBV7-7	CASSDHPTGNEQFF	TGTGCTAGCAGCGACCACCCAACAGGGAATGAGCAGTTCTTC
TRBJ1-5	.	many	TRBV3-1	CASSQGGSNQPQNF	TGTGCCAGCAGCCAGGGGGGAAGCAATCAGCCCCAGAATTTT
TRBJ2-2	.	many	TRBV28	CASSLFSGELFF	TGTGCCAGCAGTTTATTCAGCGGGGAGCTGTTTTTT
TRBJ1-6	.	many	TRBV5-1	CASSPGDSPLNF	TGCGCCAGCAGCCCCGGGGACTCACCCCTCAACTTT
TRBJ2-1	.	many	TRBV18	CASSPENEQFF	TGTGCCAGCTCACCGGAAAATGAGCAGTTCTTC
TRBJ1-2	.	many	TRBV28	CASSSPGRGYTF	TGTGCCAGCAGTTCTCCAGGGCGTGGCTACACCTTC
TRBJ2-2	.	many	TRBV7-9	CASSKAAGNTGELFF	TGTGCCAGCAGCAAAGCGGCTGGTAACACCGGGGAGCTGTTTTTT
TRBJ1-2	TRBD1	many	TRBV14	CASSQRDRAFYGYTF	TGTGCCAGCAGCCAACGGGACAGGGCATTCTATGGCTACACCTTC
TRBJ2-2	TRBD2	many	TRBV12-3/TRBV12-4	CASFRGGAGGELFF	TGTGCCAGCTTCCGGGGGGGGGCCGGCGGGGAGCTGTTTTTT
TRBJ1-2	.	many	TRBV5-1	CATTASDGHPGYTF	TGCGCCACCACAGCGTCGGACGGCCATCCGGGCTACACCTTC
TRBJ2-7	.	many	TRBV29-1	CSARGPTYEQYF	TGCAGCGCCCGGGGGCCAACCTACGAGCAGTACTTC
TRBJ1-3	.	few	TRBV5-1	CASSPDGGNTIYF	TGCGCCAGCAGCCCGGATGGGGGAAACACCATATATTTT
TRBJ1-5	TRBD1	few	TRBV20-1	CSASPAGGSQPQNF	TGCAGTGCTAGTCCGGCAGGGGGTAGTCAGCCCCAGAATTTT
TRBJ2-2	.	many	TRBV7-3	CASSTNTGELFF	TGTGCCAGCAGCACGAACACCGGGGAGCTGTTTTTT
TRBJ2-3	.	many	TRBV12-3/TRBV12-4	CASSTRTGSSTDTQYF	TGTGCCAGCAGCACACGGACTGGCTCTAGCACAGATACGCAGTATTTT
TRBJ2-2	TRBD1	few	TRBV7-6	CASSSIAAGGQGGTGELFF	TGTGCCAGCAGCTCCATAGCCGCCGGGGGACAGGGGGGAACCGGGGAGCTGTTTTTT
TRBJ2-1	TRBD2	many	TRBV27	CASSTGLAGTPMGSYNEQFF	TGTGCCAGCAGCACTGGACTAGCGGGCACCCCAATGGGTTCCTACAATGAGCAGTTCTTC
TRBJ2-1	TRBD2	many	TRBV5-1	CASSSGGADEQFF	TGCGCCAGCAGTAGCGGGGGGGCCGATGAGCAGTTCTTC
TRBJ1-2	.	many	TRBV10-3	CAIKEFGYTF	TGTGCCATCAAGGAATTTGGCTACACCTTC
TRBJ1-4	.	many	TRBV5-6	CASSLGVSMTNEKLFF	TGTGCCAGCAGCTTGGGGGTATCCATGACTAATGAAAAACTGTTTTTT
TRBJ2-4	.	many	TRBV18	CASSPLPEGAKNIQYF	TGTGCCAGCTCACCCCTCCCAGAGGGGGCCAAAAACATTCAGTACTTC
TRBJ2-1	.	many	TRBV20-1	CSPKGQQQNEQFF	TGCAGTCCTAAAGGACAGCAACAGAATGAGCAGTTCTTC
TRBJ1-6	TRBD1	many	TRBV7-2	CASSLIPSTGGNSPLHF	TGTGCCAGCAGCTTAATCCCATCGACAGGGGGTAATTCACCCCTCCACTTT
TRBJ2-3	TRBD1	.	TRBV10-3	CATTGGDADTQYF	TGTGCCACAACAGGGGGCGATGCAGATACGCAGTATTTT
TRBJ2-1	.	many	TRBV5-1	CASSRDAYNEQFF	TGCGCCAGCAGCCGGGACGCCTACAATGAGCAGTTCTTC
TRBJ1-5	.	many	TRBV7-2	CASSLELGRDQPQHF	TGTGCCAGCAGCTTAGAGCTCGGGCGGGATCAGCCCCAGCATTTT
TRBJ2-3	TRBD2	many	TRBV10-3	CAISEVSGGSVDTQYF	TGTGCCATCAGTGAGGTTAGCGGGGGATCAGTAGATACGCAGTATTTT
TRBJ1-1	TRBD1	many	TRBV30	CAWSVGQAGMNTEAFF	TGTGCCTGGAGTGTAGGACAGGCGGGCATGAACACTGAAGCTTTCTTT
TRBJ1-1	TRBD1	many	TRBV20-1	CSARSGRGLATEAFF	TGCAGTGCTAGATCAGGCAGGGGGCTGGCCACTGAAGCTTTCTTT
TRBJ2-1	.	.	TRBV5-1	CASREDRTNEQFF	TGCGCCAGCAGGGAGGACAGAACCAATGAGCAGTTCTTC
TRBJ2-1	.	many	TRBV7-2	CASSFRGLSYNEQFF	TGTGCCAGCAGCTTCCGGGGGCTCTCCTACAATGAGCAGTTCTTC
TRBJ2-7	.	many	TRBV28	CASSLGGGAPPYEQYF	TGTGCCAGCAGTTTAGGAGGAGGGGCTCCCCCCTACGAGCAGTACTTC
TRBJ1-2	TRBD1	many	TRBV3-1	CASSQDMRGLRYGYTF	TGTGCCAGCAGCCAAGATATGAGGGGGCTACGGTATGGCTACACCTTC
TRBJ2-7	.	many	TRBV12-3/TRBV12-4	CASSFILRGEQYF	TGTGCCAGCAGTTTTATTCTCAGGGGTGAGCAGTACTTC
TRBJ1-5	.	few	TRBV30	CAWSVGFQPQHF	TGTGCCTGGAGCGTGGGTTTCCAGCCCCAGCATTTT
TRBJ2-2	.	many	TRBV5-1	CASSLRGINTGELFF	TGCGCCAGCAGCTTGAGGGGTATCAACACCGGGGAGCTGTTTTTT